This T cell receptor (beta chain) appears in the sequencing data of a study of metastatic and nonmetastatic thyroid tumors. Study-wide context: Samples came from malignant and benign thyroid patients, and repertoires were compared across blood and tumor or nodule tissue. Findings of the study overall: As reported, TCR beta diversity in blood and tumor was significantly higher in malignant thyroid tumors than in benign nodules.

About this clone: Its antigen remains unknown.

The J segment lost 0 bases and the V segment lost 3 bases, leaving 4 bases of the junction unmatched. In germline, CDR1 is KGHSH, CDR2 LQKENI. This CDR3 is 16 amino acids long. TCRdb re-called clones from the PCR reads using MiXCR. The data show over 12,000 clones, 20% to 30% seen once. Patients underwent thyroid surgery, and none had received any treatment before it. Sequencing used tumor tissue. This chain connects TRBV18 to TRBJ1-4, with 7 bases lining up with TRBD1. The receptor was isolated from a female donor with papillary thyroid cancer or a benign thyroid nodule (not recorded which). Some clones in this sample may be carry-over from other donors' samples. The CDR3 region has the DNA TGTGCCAGCTCACCCAGCAGGGGGACAACTAATGAAAAACTGTTTTTT. This translates into CASSPSRGTTNEKLFF.